This T cell receptor (beta chain) derives from a study of cytomegalovirus exposure and HLA in healthy donors. Sequencing was performed with immunoSEQ multiplex PCR; in TCRdb, only in-frame clones are kept and a portion is missing. Counted here are about 110,000 clones, around 95% occurring once; the ten biggest clones make up 0.67%. Comment on this clone: Antigen unknown.

Study-level points and caveats: High sensitivity and specificity were reportedly achieved when the classifier diagnosed cytomegalovirus status.

The sample comprised PBMCs. The origin of this receptor is a woman aged 18-29 years in good health and CMV-seronegative.

CDR3 nucleotides: TGTGCCAGCAGCGAACAGGGGGCGCTGAACACTGAAGCTTTCTTT. It specifies CASSEQGALNTEAFF. The chain recombines TRBV7-3 with TRBJ1-1; TRBD1 agrees at 9 bases. Germline assignment: CDR1 SGHTA and CDR2 FQGTGA. After removal of 5 bases from V and 0 bases from J, the junction contained 4 bases not matched to a gene. The CDR3 has 15 residues. The entire variable domain, with the rest obtained from reference TRBV7-3 and TRBJ1-1, is as follows: GAGVSQTPSNKVTEKGKYVELRCDPISGHTALYWYRQSLGQGPEFLIYFQGTGAADDSGLPNDRFFAVRPEGSVSTLKIQRTERGDSAVYLCASSEQGALNTEAFFGQGTRLTVV.